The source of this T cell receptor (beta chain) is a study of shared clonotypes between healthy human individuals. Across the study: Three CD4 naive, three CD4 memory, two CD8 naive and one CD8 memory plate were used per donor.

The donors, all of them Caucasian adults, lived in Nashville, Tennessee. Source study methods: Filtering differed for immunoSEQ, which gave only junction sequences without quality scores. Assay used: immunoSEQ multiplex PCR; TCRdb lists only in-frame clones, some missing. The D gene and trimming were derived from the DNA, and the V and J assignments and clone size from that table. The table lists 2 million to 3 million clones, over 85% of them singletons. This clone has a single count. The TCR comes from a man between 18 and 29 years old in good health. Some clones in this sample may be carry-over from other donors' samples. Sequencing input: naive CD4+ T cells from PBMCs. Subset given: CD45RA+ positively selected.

CDR3 protein: CASSPSMGAGANVLTF. CDR3 coding DNA: TGTGCCAGCAGCCCCTCCATGGGCGCTGGGGCCAACGTCCTGACTTTC. V usage is TRBV11-3 and J usage is TRBJ2-6, with unresolved D. Looked up from germline, CDR1 is SGHNT and CDR2 is YENEEA. V was pared by 5 bases and J by 2 bases, with 13 bases between. The CDR3 spans 16 residues.